This T cell receptor beta chain was obtained from a study of graft-versus-host responses after intestinal transplantation. Looking at the study overall: All recipients were given anti-thymocyte globulin induction, and tacrolimus and steroids were then administered for about three years. Overall study results and limits: Peak circulating GvH clone levels tracked with early post-transplant HvG declines.

The CDR3 spans 15 residues. Looked up from germline, CDR1 is SGHTA and CDR2 is FQGTGA. Concerning this clone itself: The antigen is undetermined.

Clones were read by immunoSEQ multiplex PCR, and TCRdb kept only the in-frame ones, dropping some. The data show 99,000 or so clones, with 85% to 95% seen just once and about 0.062% held by the top ten. The source of this sequence is a human donor who was the organ donor for an intestinal transplant. J is TRBJ1-1 and V is TRBV7-3; TRBD1 matches at 8 bases. Material: unstimulated CD8+ T cells sorted from spleen or lymph node cells, obtained before transplant. The CDR3 reads CEFIQGVDRDTEAFF. CDR3 sequence (DNA): TGTGAGTTCATACAGGGGGTCGATCGGGACACTGAAGCTTTCTTT.